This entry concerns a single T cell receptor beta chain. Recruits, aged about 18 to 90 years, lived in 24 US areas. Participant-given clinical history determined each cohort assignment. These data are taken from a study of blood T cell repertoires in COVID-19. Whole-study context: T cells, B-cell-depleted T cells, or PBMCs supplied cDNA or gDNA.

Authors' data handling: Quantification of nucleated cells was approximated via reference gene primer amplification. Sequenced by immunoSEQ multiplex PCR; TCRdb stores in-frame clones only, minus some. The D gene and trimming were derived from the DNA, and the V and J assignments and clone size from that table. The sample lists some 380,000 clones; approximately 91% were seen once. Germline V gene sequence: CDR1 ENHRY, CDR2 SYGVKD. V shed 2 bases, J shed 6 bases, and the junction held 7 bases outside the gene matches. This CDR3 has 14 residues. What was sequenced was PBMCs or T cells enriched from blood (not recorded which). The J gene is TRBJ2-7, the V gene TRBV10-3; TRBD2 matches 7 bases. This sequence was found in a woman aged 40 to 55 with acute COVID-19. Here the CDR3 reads CAISESRREGEQYF. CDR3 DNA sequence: TGTGCCATCAGTGAGAGTCGGAGGGAGGGCGAGCAGTACTTC.